A single sample is the source of the 13 T cell receptor beta chains below, sequenced in a study of T-cell reconstitution after alpha-beta-depleted transplantation in children. For TCRbeta, the library was prepared with unique molecular identifiers. TCRdb recomputed calls from the PCR reads with MiXCR, one row per CDR3 protein. This repertoire shows thousands of distinct CDR3 sequences, around 5.3% found once; its top ten account for roughly 20%. Sequencing was performed on PBMCs, mostly from graft donor cells, taken 180 days after TCRalphabeta/CD19-depleted stem cell transplant. These receptor sequences come from a child under three years old who had a stem cell transplant for acute myeloid leukemia, so the T cells may come from the graft donor.

This clonotype was counted many times. The chain recombines TRBV11-2 with TRBJ2-1, with a tentative D call TRBD2 (5 bases). This CDR3 spans 15 amino acids. Looked up from germline, CDR1 is SGHAT and CDR2 is FQNNGV. V was pared by 4 bases and J by 1 base, with 11 bases between. The DNA of the CDR3 is TGTGCCAGCAGCTCCGGCGGCGGGTCCTACAATGAGCAGTTCTTC. Translating gives CASSSGGGSYNEQFF.

The table lists this clonotype with many counts. The J gene is TRBJ2-5, the V gene TRBV7-9, with 14 bases fitting TRBD2. The CDR3 loop spans 19 amino acids. V was clipped by 1 base and J by 2 bases; unmatched bases: 9. Germline V lookup: CDR1 SEHNR, CDR2 FQNEAQ (reference sequence). The CDR3 region has the DNA TGTGCCAGCAGCTTAGAGGTGGGACTAGCGGGAGTGGGTCAAGAGACCCAGTACTTC. It specifies CASSLEVGLAGVGQETQYF.

This clonotype was picked up many times. The chain combines TRBV7-9 with TRBJ1-2; D possibly corresponds to TRBD1 (6 bases). Germline CDR1 and CDR2: SEHNR and FQNEAQ (reference sequence). Trimming removed 4 bases from V and 4 bases from J, with 13 bases in between. The CDR3 runs to 14 residues. The CDR3 is CASSSLGGVYGYTF. Written as DNA, the CDR3 is TGTGCCAGCAGCTCCCTAGGGGGGGTCTATGGCTACACCTTC.

This clonotype was counted at least ten times. This chain links TRBV28 with TRBJ1-1; a weak D match, TRBD1 (5 bases). This CDR3 contains 13 residues. Germline CDR1 and CDR2: MDHEN and SYDVKM. The ends were cut back, 7 bases at V and 0 bases at J, with 9 bases in the middle. CDR3 nucleotides: TGTGCCAGCATGGGACGGATGAACACTGAAGCTTTCTTT. Its protein is CASMGRMNTEAFF.

Many counts were recorded for this clonotype. The V gene is TRBV28, the J gene TRBJ2-7; TRBD2 matches at 10 bases. The CDR3 runs to 17 residues. Germline V gene data show CDR1 as MDHEN and CDR2 as SYDVKM. V lost 5 bases, J lost 7 bases, and 17 bases stayed unmatched. CDR3 region: CASSPSLPLAGVGEQYF. CDR3 in DNA: TGTGCCAGCAGTCCTAGCTTGCCCCTAGCGGGAGTAGGGGAGCAGTACTTC.

This clonotype showed up many times. The CDR3 sequence: CASSHTPGQGEAETQYF. DNA of the CDR3: TGCGCCAGCAGCCACACCCCGGGACAGGGAGAGGCAGAGACCCAGTACTTC. This rearrangement joins TRBV4-1 to TRBJ2-5; 9 nucleotides align to TRBD1. CDR1 is MGHRA, CDR2 YSYEKL, per germline. After removal of 3 bases from V and 4 bases from J, the junction contained 12 bases not matched to a gene. The length of the CDR3 is 17 residues.

This clonotype was detected many times. The chain combines TRBV7-3 with TRBJ1-1, with D maybe TRBD1 (5 bases). Looked up from germline, CDR1 is SGHTA and CDR2 is FQGTGA. Trimming took off 4 bases at V and 8 bases at J, with 14 bases between the two ends. The CDR3 totals 13 residues. The CDR3 DNA sequence: TGTGCCAGCAGCTCCATCGGGGCGACAGAAGCTTTCTTT. Encoded protein: CASSSIGATEAFF.

This clonotype was counted ten times or more. The chain uses TRBV10-3 and TRBJ1-4; D remains ambiguous. The CDR3 contains 14 residues. The germline V gene encodes CDR1 ENHRY and CDR2 SYGVKD. Between the trimmed V and J ends, which lost 2 bases and 5 bases, there was a span of 9 bases. This chain's CDR3 is CAISERGGNEKLFF. In nucleotides, the CDR3 is TGTGCCATCAGTGAGAGAGGAGGGAATGAAAAACTGTTTTTT.

This clonotype was detected many times. V is TRBV7-2 and J is TRBJ2-7; D tentatively fits TRBD1 or TRBD2 (5 bases each). V was trimmed by 5 bases and J by 2 bases, leaving 16 bases between them. Germline CDR1 reads SGHTA; CDR2 reads FQGNSA. The CDR3 covers 15 residues. Written as DNA, the CDR3 is TGTGCCAGCAGCCCGTACGGGACGTCTACCTACGAGCAGTACTTC. Amino acid sequence: CASSPYGTSTYEQYF.

This clonotype was seen at least ten times. V gene TRBV5-4 combines with J gene TRBJ1-1; D possibly corresponds to TRBD1 (6 bases). Germline V gene lookup returns CDR1 SGHNT and CDR2 YYREEE (reference sequence). This CDR3 spans 13 amino acids. The V end was cut by 5 bases, the J end by 4 bases, with 12 bases between. This CDR3 reads CASRANRATEAFF. The CDR3 DNA sequence: TGTGCCAGCAGGGCAAACAGGGCCACTGAAGCTTTCTTT. Based on the CDR3 plus reference TRBV5-4 and TRBJ1-1, the full variable domain is ETGVTQSPTHLIKTRGQQVTLRCSSQSGHNTVSWYQQALGQGPQFIFQYYREEENGRGNFPPRFSGLQFPNYSSELNVNALELDDSALYLCASRANRATEAFFGQGTRLTVV.

This chain joins TRBV11-3 and TRBJ2-1; D remains ambiguous. Per the germline V gene, CDR1 is SGHNT and CDR2 is YENEEA. The ends were cut back, 1 base at V and 8 bases at J, with 15 bases in the middle. The CDR3 loop spans 15 amino acids. CDR3 protein: CASSLGRSQRDEQFF. The CDR3, as DNA: TGTGCCAGCAGCTTAGGGCGTTCCCAACGGGATGAGCAGTTCTTC.

In its sample, this clonotype is medium-sized. V is TRBV28 and J is TRBJ1-1; D is possibly TRBD1 (6 bases). Trimming removed 4 bases at V and 2 bases at J, with 20 bases between. CDR1 and CDR2 (germline): MDHEN, SYDVKM. CDR3 length: 17 residues. The DNA of the CDR3 is TGTGCCAGCAGTTCCCGGGGGGCCCGGGGTGAAAACACTGAAGCTTTCTTT. Its translation: CASSSRGARGENTEAFF.

In its sample, this clonotype was seen many times. This rearrangement joins TRBV10-3 to TRBJ2-7, with D unclear. From germline, CDR1 is ENHRY and CDR2 SYGVKD. This CDR3 is 11 amino acids long. Trimming stripped 4 bases from V and 3 bases from J, with 4 bases between. The CDR3 loop reads CAISGHYEQYF. The CDR3 coding sequence is TGTGCCATCAGTGGACACTACGAGCAGTACTTC.